The clone carrying this T cell receptor (beta chain) was seen once. The junction departs from the called germline gene at one end, perhaps through a read error. After constant-region reverse-primer amplification, full-length variable regions underwent semi-nested PCR with Nested Universal Primer A. TCRdb independently ran MiXCR on the 5' RACE reads; one entry per CDR3 protein. The sample contains under 35,000 distinct CDR3 sequences, 26% of which appear only once. Germline V lookup: CDR1 SEHNR, CDR2 FQNEAQ (reference sequence). This CDR3 region has 14 residues. The sequenced material came from naive CD4+ T cells sorted from a lymph node. Subset in this sample: naive CD4+ T cells, CD4+CD45RA+CD25-. This receptor was obtained from a female donor with breast cancer. The chain has TRBV7-9 and TRBJ2-5, with TRBD2 as a possible D gene (6 bases). DNA of the CDR3: TGTGCTAGCAGCCTATTAGCGGTTCAAGAGACCCAGTACTTC. As protein: CASSLLAVQETQYF.